This T cell receptor (beta chain) was sequenced for a study of CD8+ T cells in alopecia areata. Study-level points and caveats: Among the top 100, expanded CD8+ clones were significantly decreased by tofacitinib, as was scalp clonality. A large proportion of expanded lesional clones were detected persisting in scalp and blood during tofacitinib.

Once RNA had been extracted, it was reverse transcribed into cDNA to act as the sequencing template. Repertoires were generated with immunoSEQ multiplex PCR, while TCRdb's copy carries only in-frame clones and drops some. The data show approximately 210,000 clones, with more than 50% seen just once and 0.95% to 1.1% held by the top ten. The treatment is: oral pan-JAK inhibitor, 5-10 mg twice daily. With respect to this clone: Its specificity is unknown.

CDR3 length: 15 amino acids. J gave up 2 bases and V 5 bases, and 5 bases lay outside the gene matches. Germline CDR1 is MNHEY and CDR2 is SMNVEV (reference sequence). The TCR comes from a human donor with alopecia areata. The sample in question was CD4+ T cells sorted from blood, obtained at week 24, from a patient treated with tofacitinib. V is TRBV27 and J is TRBJ2-7; 11 bases are a match to TRBD1. Here the CDR3 DNA reads TGTGCCAGCAGTCCCAAGGACAGGGGGCCCTACGAGCAGTACTTC. Translated: CASSPKDRGPYEQYF.